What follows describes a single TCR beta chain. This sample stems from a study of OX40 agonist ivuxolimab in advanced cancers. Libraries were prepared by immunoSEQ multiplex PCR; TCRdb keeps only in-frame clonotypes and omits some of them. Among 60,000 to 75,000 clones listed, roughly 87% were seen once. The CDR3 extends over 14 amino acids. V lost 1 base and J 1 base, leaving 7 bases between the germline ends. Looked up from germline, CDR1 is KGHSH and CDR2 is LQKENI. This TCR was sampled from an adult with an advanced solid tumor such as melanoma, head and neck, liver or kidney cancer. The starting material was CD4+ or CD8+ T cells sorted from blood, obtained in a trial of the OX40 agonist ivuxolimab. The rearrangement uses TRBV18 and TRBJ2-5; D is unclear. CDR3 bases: TGTGCCAGCTCACCACTGAGCAGCCAAGAGACCCAGTACTTC. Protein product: CASSPLSSQETQYF. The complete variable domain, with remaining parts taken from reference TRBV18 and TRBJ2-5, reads NAGVMQNPRHLVRRRGQEARLRCSPMKGHSHVYWYRQLPEEGLKFMVYLQKENIIDESGMPKERFSAEFPKEGPSILRIQQVVRGDSAAYFCASSPLSSQETQYFGPGTRLLVL.